Each of the 13 T cell receptor beta chains below was sequenced from the same sample in a study of cytomegalovirus exposure and HLA in healthy donors. Researchers ran the PCR with 60 Vbeta and 13 Jbeta primers. Assay: immunoSEQ multiplex PCR; the TCRdb copy retains only in-frame clones and omits some. The listing records some 200,000 clones. Sequences were obtained from PBMCs. The receptors originated from a man aged 30 to 45 in good health and CMV-seronegative.

This chain joins TRBV5-5 and TRBJ1-5, with 7 bases lining up with TRBD1. The germline gives CDR1 SGHKS, CDR2 YYEKEE (reference sequence). The CDR3 consists of 14 residues. After removal of 4 bases from V and 5 bases from J, the junction contained 6 bases not matched to a gene. CDR3 in DNA: TGTGCCAGCAGCGTGGGACAGCACGATCAGCCCCAGCATTTT. This sequence encodes CASSVGQHDQPQHF.

The gene calls are TRBV10-3 and TRBJ2-6, with 13 bases lining up with TRBD2. V lost 4 bases to trimming and J lost 1 base; unmatched junction nucleotides: 7. There are 19 residues in the CDR3. In germline, CDR1 is ENHRY, CDR2 SYGVKD. As DNA, the CDR3 is TGTGCCATCAGTGGGACTAGCGGGAGAGAATTGTCTGGGGCCAACGTCCTGACTTTC. Amino acid sequence: CAISGTSGRELSGANVLTF.

The rearrangement links TRBV5-1 to TRBJ1-4; D may be TRBD1 (5 bases). CDR3 size: 14 residues. CDR1 SGHRS and CDR2 YFSETQ come from the germline V gene. V was cut by 0 bases and J by 8 bases, with 11 bases left in between. CDR3 nucleotide sequence: TGCGCCAGCAGCTTGGACGGGGGTTCCGAAAAACTGTTTTTT. It encodes CASSLDGGSEKLFF. Together with reference TRBV5-1 and TRBJ1-4, the CDR3 gives the full variable domain: KAGVTQTPRYLIKTRGQQVTLSCSPISGHRSVSWYQQTPGQGLQFLFEYFSETQRNKGNFPGRFSGRQFSNSRSEMNVSTLELGDSALYLCASSLDGGSEKLFFGSGTQLSVL.

The CDR3 DNA sequence: TGTGCCAGCAGTTACTCGCGGCCGCTCTCTGGAAACACCATATATTTT. Its protein is CASSYSRPLSGNTIYF. This chain links TRBV6-5 with TRBJ1-3; D ambiguous. The CDR3 has 16 residues. The V and J ends lost 0 bases and 0 bases respectively, with 9 bases between them. Germline CDR1 and CDR2: MNHEY and SVGAGI.

The CDR3 bases are TGCGCCAGCAGCTTGGATACTACAGGGGCGGCTGGGGCCAACGTCCTGACTTTC. Amino acid sequence: CASSLDTTGAAGANVLTF. The rearrangement joins TRBV5-1 to TRBJ2-6; TRBD1 matches 7 bases. CDR3 length equals 18 residues. The V gene end was trimmed by 0 bases and the J gene end by 2 bases; junction bases not matched to a gene: 8. CDR1 and CDR2 (germline): SGHRS, YFSETQ.

The chain's CDR3 is CASSLGVRGQYF. As DNA, the CDR3 is TGTGCCAGCAGCTTAGGAGTCAGGGGGCAGTACTTC. The chain couples TRBV7-2 to TRBJ2-7, with D possibly matching TRBD1 (6 bases). V was cut by 1 base and J by 9 bases, with 10 bases left in between. This CDR3 comprises 12 residues. Looked up from germline, CDR1 is SGHTA and CDR2 is FQGNSA. The entire variable domain, with the rest obtained from reference TRBV7-2 and TRBJ2-7, is as follows: GAGVSQSPSNKVTEKGKDVELRCDPISGHTALYWYRQSLGQGLEFLIYFQGNSAPDKSGLPSDRFSAERTGGSVSTLTIQRTQQEDSAVYLCASSLGVRGQYFGPGTRLTVT.

For this clone: Other DNA sequences within the sample encode an identical CDR3. The chain couples TRBV9 to TRBJ1-2; unclear D gene. V gave up 0 bases and J gave up 0 bases, with 3 bases separating them. The CDR3 sequence is 13 residues long. Germline V CDR1 and CDR2: SGDLS, YYNGEE. Written as DNA, the CDR3 is TGTGCCAGCAGCGTAGCAGCTAACTATGGCTACACCTTC. It codes for CASSVAANYGYTF.

This chain joins TRBV30 and TRBJ1-4; D may be TRBD1 (5 bases). CDR3 size: 15 residues. V lost 2 bases and J 5 bases, leaving 15 bases between the germline ends. CDR1 is GTSNPN, CDR2 SVGIG, per germline (reference sequence). The CDR3 coding sequence is TGTGCCTGGAGTCCACGGTTGGGGCAAAATGAAAAACTGTTTTTT. It translates to CAWSPRLGQNEKLFF.

This chain connects TRBV10-2 to TRBJ1-2, with D possibly TRBD1 on 6 matching bases. This CDR3 has 14 amino acids. Germline assignment: CDR1 WSHSY and CDR2 SAAADI. V was shortened by 7 bases and J by 7 bases, with 19 bases between the two germline ends. This CDR3 is CASTEGGTAGGYTF. In DNA, the CDR3 is TGCGCCAGCACAGAGGGGGGGACGGCAGGTGGCTACACCTTC.

The chain joins TRBV28 to TRBJ1-5; weak D call: TRBD1 (6 bases). The germline V and J ends were trimmed by 7 bases and 2 bases, with 21 bases remaining between them. CDR1 and CDR2 from the germline V gene are MDHEN and SYDVKM. CDR3 length equals 17 residues. This chain's CDR3 is CASTPSPGAAGNQPQHF. In DNA form, the CDR3 reads TGTGCCAGCACTCCCTCCCCAGGGGCGGCAGGCAATCAGCCCCAGCATTTT.

The chain carries TRBV19 and TRBJ2-1; 9 bases are a match to TRBD1. The germline V gene encodes CDR1 LNHDA and CDR2 SQIVND (reference sequence). V lost 6 bases, J lost 2 bases, and 5 bases stayed unmatched. This CDR3 region has 15 residues. The CDR3 sequence is CASSMDRGPYNEQFF. The CDR3 DNA sequence: TGTGCCAGTAGCATGGACAGGGGCCCCTACAATGAGCAGTTCTTC.

This chain joins TRBV28 and TRBJ2-7, with 8 bases aligning to TRBD2. This CDR3 contains 13 residues. Unmatched junction bases numbered 4, after V lost 6 bases and J lost 3 bases. Germline lookup yields CDR1 MDHEN and CDR2 SYDVKM. The CDR3 is CASSPGGDYEQYF. CDR3 DNA: TGTGCCAGCAGCCCCGGGGGGGACTACGAGCAGTACTTC.

The J gene is TRBJ1-6, the V gene TRBV7-2, with D possibly TRBD1 on 6 matching bases. This CDR3 spans 16 amino acids. Looked up from germline, CDR1 is SGHTA and CDR2 is FQGNSA. V was clipped by 5 bases and J by 0 bases, with 11 bases between them. CDR3 in DNA: TGTGCCAGCAGCCCACCCAGGGGCTCCTATAATTCACCCCTCCACTTT. As protein: CASSPPRGSYNSPLHF.